This TCR beta chain derives from a study of pediatric ulcerative colitis. CDR1 and CDR2 from the germline V gene are SGHNT and YYREEE (reference sequence). The CDR3 length is 15 residues. J lost 1 base, V lost 4 bases, and 3 bases had no gene match. Clones were sequenced by immunoSEQ multiplex PCR, and TCRdb holds only the in-frame ones, with some missing. The sample lists about 36,000 clones, around 73% occurring once. One to two pinch biopsies were taken from the rectum during colonoscopy. This chain joins TRBV5-4 and TRBJ1-2; 11 bases match TRBD1. Sequenced material: gut tissue. This TCR came from a boy younger than 18 with moderate ulcerative colitis. CDR3 sequence: CASSRGTGGNYGYTF. CDR3 sequence (DNA): TGTGCCAGCAGCCGTGGGACAGGGGGTAACTATGGCTACACCTTC.